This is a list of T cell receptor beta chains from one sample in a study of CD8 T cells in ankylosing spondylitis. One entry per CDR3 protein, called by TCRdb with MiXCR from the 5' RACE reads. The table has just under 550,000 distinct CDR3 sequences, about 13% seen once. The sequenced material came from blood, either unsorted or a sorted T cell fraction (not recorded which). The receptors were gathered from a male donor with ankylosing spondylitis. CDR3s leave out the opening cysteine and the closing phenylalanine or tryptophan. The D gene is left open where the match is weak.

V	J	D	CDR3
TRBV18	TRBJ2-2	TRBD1	ASSRDSATGELF
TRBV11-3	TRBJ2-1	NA	ASSLGTRRRNEQF
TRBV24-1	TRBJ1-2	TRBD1	ATSDPGGGYT
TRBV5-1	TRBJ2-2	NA	ASSLGGVGGANTGELF
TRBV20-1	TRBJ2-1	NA	SARDIVDEQF
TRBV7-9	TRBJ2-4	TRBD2	ASSSNRATSGNAIQY
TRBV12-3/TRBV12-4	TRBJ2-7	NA	ASSPRDTDRYEQY
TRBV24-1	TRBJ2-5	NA	ATSERSRDIIQETQY
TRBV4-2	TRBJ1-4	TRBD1	ASSLRTGIWEKLF
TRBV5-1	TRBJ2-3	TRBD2	ASSPRTSGRITQY
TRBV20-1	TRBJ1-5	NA	SATPGSITQPQH
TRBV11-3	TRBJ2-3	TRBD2	ASSPGLAQDTQY
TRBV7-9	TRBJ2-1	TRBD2	ASSFRTSRHSYNEQF
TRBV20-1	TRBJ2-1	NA	SAREGIGVFNEQF
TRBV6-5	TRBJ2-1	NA	ASSYGAQFYNEQF
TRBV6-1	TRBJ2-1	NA	ASSEDRYRGEQF
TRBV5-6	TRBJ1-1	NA	ASSATPRGNTEAF
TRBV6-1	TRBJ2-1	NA	ASSPTRFDEQF
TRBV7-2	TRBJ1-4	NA	ASSSMTQRGEKLF
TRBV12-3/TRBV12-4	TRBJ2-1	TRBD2	ARSKNLGTSGRAEVQF
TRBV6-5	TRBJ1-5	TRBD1	ASSSDRVGNQPQH
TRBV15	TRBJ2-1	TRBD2	ATSRALAGARSEQF
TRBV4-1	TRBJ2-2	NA	ASSQDWGVTGELF
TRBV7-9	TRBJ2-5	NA	ASSPRTEEETQY
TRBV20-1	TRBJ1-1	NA	SATRGPEAF
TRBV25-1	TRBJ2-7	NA	ASSEYSGVQY
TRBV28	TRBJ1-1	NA	ASSILNTEAF
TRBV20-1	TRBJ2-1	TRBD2	SARLAGGANEQF
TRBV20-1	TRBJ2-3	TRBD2	SATPIIAGETDTQY
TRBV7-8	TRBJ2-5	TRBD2	ASSLAGLAGIETQY
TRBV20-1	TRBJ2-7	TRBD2	SARTSGSIYEQY
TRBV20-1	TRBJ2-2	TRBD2	SARSRDRRLAGRTGELF
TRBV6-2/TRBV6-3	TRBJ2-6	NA	ASTEPTGSSGANVLT
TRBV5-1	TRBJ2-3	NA	ASSLDPGRGGHTDTQY
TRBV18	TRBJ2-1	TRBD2	ASSPGLANSNEQF
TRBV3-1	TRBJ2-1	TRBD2	ASSQLAGLAYNEQF
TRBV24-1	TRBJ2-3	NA	ATRGSGSTDTQY
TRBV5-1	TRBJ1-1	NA	ASSSGEGRHTEAF
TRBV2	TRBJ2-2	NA	ASSVKGPNTGELF
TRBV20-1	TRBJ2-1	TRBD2	SARDHTSGSNEQF